The TCR beta chain under discussion was sequenced for a study of blood T cell repertoires in COVID-19. At the level of the study: The origin of the acute and convalescent COVID-19 samples was the United States, Italy and Spain.

Germline CDR1 reads LNHDA; CDR2 reads SQIVND (reference sequence). V lost 6 bases to trimming and J lost 0 bases, with 21 bases between them. This CDR3 is built from 18 residues. In the authors' methods: From reference gene primer amplification, estimates of nucleated cell counts were derived. Some clones are missing from TCRdb's copy, which holds only in-frame ones; the method was immunoSEQ multiplex PCR. V, J and clone size are those of that table, while D and trimming were read from the DNA. This table holds around 200,000 clones, 85% to 90% found once. This rearrangement joins TRBV19 to TRBJ1-5, with a possible D match to TRBD1 (6 bases). The sequence came from a man older than 75 with acute or convalescent COVID-19. Sequencing was done on a sample of peripheral blood. The CDR3: CASSRYRRQGYSNQPQHF. The CDR3 DNA reads TGTGCCAGTAGCCGGTATCGGCGGCAGGGGTATAGCAATCAGCCCCAGCATTTT.